This T cell receptor beta chain emerged from a study of post-analysis software for immune sequencing data (dated by TCRdb to the mid-2010s). As for the study more broadly: Relapsing-remitting, secondary progressive and progressive-relapsing multiple sclerosis were recorded as disease courses, and subtype annotation was lacking for some patients. Patient repertoires were compared against 10 to 12 previously published healthy control repertoires from donors aged about 6 to 26 years. A subset of samples was prepared in parallel using single-end sample barcoding, then pooled and co-amplified after Illumina adapter ligation.

This clonotype has only a few counts. Its binding antigen is unknown. No base quality values were provided; no much bigger clone lies one nucleotide off. To demonstrate the VDJtools post-analysis software, the study profiled TCR beta repertoires from the peripheral blood of about 13 young patients with multiple sclerosis. The multiple sclerosis patients were children and adolescents ranging in age from about 6 to 16 years. What the study reported, not specific to this receptor: Several TRBV segments, including TRBV5-6, TRBV5-1 and TRBV20-1, were significantly more frequent in patients than controls. Direct clustering with F measure revealed strong co-clustering of samples prepared in the same batch, which led to a batch-effect correction. The multiple sclerosis patient group was slightly younger than the control group. Significantly lower normalized Chao1 diversity was found in multiple sclerosis patients than in controls, suggesting substantial peripheral T-cell clonal expansion.

From a lookup of the germline V gene, CDR1 and CDR2 are SNHLY and FYNNEI. The CDR3 spans 15 residues, from the cysteine through the phenylalanine. Kept here is only the CDR3 DNA, which spans 45 bases and is read in frame from base 1. Compared with germline, V lacks 3 bases and J lacks 1 base; bases without a gene match: 4. Libraries came from PCR. Reads for this sample came from an Illumina HiSeq 2500. To reduce PCR and sequencing biases, unique molecular identifiers were incorporated into the TCR beta cDNA libraries. Per 1 to 10 million input T cells, approximately 500,000 cDNA molecules were obtained, such that each molecule approximated one T cell. The patient libraries were prepared and sequenced with the same protocol used for the earlier healthy control dataset. Samples belonging to the same batch were prepared together, multiplexed and sequenced on a shared HiSeq lane. Per the authors' processing: MIGEC handled the raw barcoded reads, throwing out single-read molecular identifier groups before consensus assembly and CDR3 extraction. VDJtools was used for post-analysis of the clonotype tables, and diversity was normalized by down-sampling every dataset to the size of the smallest sample. In repertoire overlap clustering, CDR3 amino acid sequences, but not nucleotide sequences, were matched to correct batch-related cross-sample contamination. The raw public reads went through TCRdb reprocessing: fastp at Q25, MiXCR clone calling, in-frame beta chains kept. Each entry merges the rows of one CDR3 protein and shows their most common DNA and genes. TCRdb, not the authors, supplied the V and J calls. A total of more than 450,000 distinct CDR3 sequences appear in this sample, around a third of them only once. The ten top clones hold 4.5% to 7.5% of the sample.

Recombination joined TRBV2 with TRBJ2-3; TRBD1 agrees with 7 junctional bases. The source is a girl between 2 and 17 years old with multiple sclerosis. The specimen sequenced was blood. CDR3 protein: CASSDGQGGTDTQYF. The nucleotides read TGTGCCAGCAGTGACGGGCAGGGGGGCACAGATACGCAGTATTTT. With all but the CDR3 taken from the reference TRBV2 and TRBJ2-3 genes, the full variable domain is: EPEVTQTPSHQVTQMGQEVILRCVPISNHLYFYWYRQILGQKVEFLVSFYNNEISEKSEIFDDQFSVERPDGSNFTLKIRSTKLEDSAMYFCASSDGQGGTDTQYFGPGTRLTVL.